A selection of T cell receptor beta chains follows, all from one sample in a study of cytomegalovirus exposure and HLA in healthy donors. The repertoire was sequenced with immunoSEQ multiplex PCR; TCRdb's copy has only in-frame clones and lacks some. The sample yields 150,000 to 200,000 clones, roughly 80% seen once. Sequenced material: PBMCs. Receptors originate from a man aged 18 to 30 in good health and CMV-seropositive. CDR3s include the opening cysteine and the closing phenylalanine or tryptophan. A D gene is named only where the DNA matches it firmly. Clone size is not always given. Where it is, it says once, few, many or a class for expanded clones.

NA,NA,TRBJ1-2,TRBV6-1,TGTGCCAGCAGTGAAGGGACAAGAAACTATGGCTACACCTTC,CASSEGTRNYGYTF
NA,TRBD2,TRBJ2-3,TRBV9,TGTGCCAGCAGCGTAGGGGAGGGCCTCACAGATACGCAGTATTTT,CASSVGEGLTDTQYF
once,NA,TRBJ2-1,TRBV5-1,TGCGCCAGCAGCCCCGAGGGGGTAGAGCAGTTCTTC,CASSPEGVEQFF
NA,TRBD1,TRBJ1-2,TRBV27,TGTGCCAGCCGGACAGGGGGCGCGGACTTTAACTATGGCTACACCTTC,CASRTGGADFNYGYTF
NA,TRBD1,TRBJ1-1,TRBV6-6,TGTGCCAGCAGTTACTCGACAGGGGAAGCTTTCTTT,CASSYSTGEAFF
NA,NA,TRBJ2-5,TRBV7-2,TGTGCCAGCAGCTTATGGGGAGGTGCAGAGACCCAGTACTTC,CASSLWGGAETQYF
NA,TRBD2,TRBJ2-7,TRBV9,TGTGCCAGCAGCTCTAGCGGGCCTTCCTACGAGCAGTACTTC,CASSSSGPSYEQYF
NA,TRBD2,TRBJ2-7,TRBV7-2,TGTGCCAGCAGCGCCGGGACTAGCGGCTACGAGCAGTACTTC,CASSAGTSGYEQYF
NA,TRBD2,TRBJ2-7,TRBV30,TGTGCCTGGATGAGGCGGGAGAAGAACGAGCAGTACTTC,CAWMRREKNEQYF
NA,TRBD1,TRBJ1-3,TRBV6-5,TGTGCCAGCAGAAAGACAGGGGGAGGAGGAAACACCATATATTTT,CASRKTGGGGNTIYF
NA,TRBD2,TRBJ2-7,TRBV2,TGTGCCAGCAATCTAGCGGGAGACTCCTACGAGCAGTACTTC,CASNLAGDSYEQYF
NA,NA,TRBJ2-7,TRBV23-1,TGCGCCAGCAGTCAGGGTAGCGGGCAGTACTTC,CASSQGSGQYF
NA,TRBD2,TRBJ2-1,TRBV28,TGTGCCAGCAGTTTAGGGAGGGTTTTGGATGAGCAGTTCTTC,CASSLGRVLDEQFF
once,NA,TRBJ2-1,TRBV2,TGTGCCAGCAGTGAATCGACGTTAGGAACCTTAGCTGACAATGAGCAGTTCTTC,CASSESTLGTLADNEQFF
NA,NA,TRBJ2-1,TRBV27,TGTGCCAGCAGTGTAGACAGACACTACAATGAGCAGTTCTTC,CASSVDRHYNEQFF
NA,TRBD1,TRBJ1-2,TRBV7-2,TGTGCCAGCAGCGGCCAGGACAGGGGGACTGGCTACACCTTC,CASSGQDRGTGYTF
few,NA,TRBJ1-2,TRBV2,TGTGCCAGCAGTGACGGTCCTAACTATGGCTACACCTTC,CASSDGPNYGYTF
NA,TRBD1,TRBJ1-1,TRBV27,TGTGCCAGCAGTTTTACCGGGACAGGGACGAACACTGAAGCTTTCTTT,CASSFTGTGTNTEAFF
NA,TRBD1,TRBJ1-5,TRBV10-3,TGTGCCATCAGTGAGTCAGGTTCCAGGGGGATCGGTCAGCCCCAGCATTTT,CAISESGSRGIGQPQHF
NA,TRBD1,TRBJ2-3,TRBV27,TGTGCCAGCAGCCTGGAAACAGGGGCCATCCCGGATACGCAGTATTTT,CASSLETGAIPDTQYF
NA,NA,TRBJ1-4,TRBV6-5,TGTGCCAGCAGTTACTCGCAGCGGGGATCTGAAAAACTGTTTTTT,CASSYSQRGSEKLFF
few,TRBD2,TRBJ2-7,TRBV2,TGTGCCAGCAGTTCGACTAGCGATTCCTACGAGCAGTACTTC,CASSSTSDSYEQYF
NA,NA,TRBJ2-1,TRBV2,TGTGCCACAATTGGGGCCTCGGGTAGCCTCTACAATGAGCAGTTCTTC,CATIGASGSLYNEQFF
NA,TRBD2,TRBJ2-7,TRBV10-3,TGTGCCATCGGGCTAGCGGCGAGCTACGAGCAGTACTTC,CAIGLAASYEQYF
NA,NA,TRBJ2-7,TRBV7-9,TGTGCCAGCAGCCCCCCGGCCGGGGAGTTCTACGAGCAGTACTTC,CASSPPAGEFYEQYF
once,NA,TRBJ2-6,TRBV5-1,TGCGCCAGCAGAACAGGGAACGGGGCCAACGTCCTGACTTTC,CASRTGNGANVLTF
NA,TRBD2,TRBJ2-7,TRBV7-9,TGTGCCAGCAGCTTAGAAGTCGGGACTAGACCTAACGAGCAGTACTTC,CASSLEVGTRPNEQYF
NA,NA,TRBJ2-1,TRBV7-2,TGTGCCAGCAGCTCCCACGGAGCGGCCGGGGATGAGCAGTTCTTC,CASSSHGAAGDEQFF
NA,TRBD2,TRBJ2-5,TRBV12-5,TGTGCTAGTGGTTTGGGGGCTAGCGGGAGGGAAGAGACCCAGTACTTC,CASGLGASGREETQYF
NA,NA,TRBJ2-7,TRBV4-3,TGCGCCAGCAGCCAAGATTCCCGGGTCAACGAGCAGTACTTC,CASSQDSRVNEQYF
NA,NA,TRBJ1-1,TRBV6-1,TGTGCCAGCAGTTCCGGGTCGCGGGGGAACACTGAAGCTTTCTTT,CASSSGSRGNTEAFF
NA,NA,TRBJ1-3,TRBV28,TGTGCCAGCAGCAAAACAGGGTATTCTGGAAACACCATATATTTT,CASSKTGYSGNTIYF
NA,TRBD1,TRBJ2-1,TRBV27,TGTGCCAGCAGTTTGCTACAGGGGGCTCAAGATGAGCAGTTCTTC,CASSLLQGAQDEQFF
few,NA,TRBJ2-3,TRBV13,TGTGCCAGCAGCGACCGGGCAGATACGCAGTATTTT,CASSDRADTQYF
NA,NA,TRBJ2-5,TRBV27,TGTGCCAGCAGTCCCGTGTACCAAGAGACCCAGTACTTC,CASSPVYQETQYF
NA,TRBD1,TRBJ2-3,TRBV2,TGTGCCAGCAGTAAACAACAGGGGGCTGGAGATACGCAGTATTTT,CASSKQQGAGDTQYF
NA,TRBD2,TRBJ2-7,TRBV10-3,TGTGCCACCACCGAGCCAGGGAGGGCACGCGAGCAGTACTTC,CATTEPGRAREQYF
NA,TRBD1,TRBJ1-5,TRBV9,TGTGCCAGCAGCCAGGGACAGGGTGGTAATCAGCCCCAGCATTTT,CASSQGQGGNQPQHF
few,NA,TRBJ1-1,TRBV19,TGTGCCAGTAGTATTAGCAAGGACACTGAAGCTTTCTTT,CASSISKDTEAFF
once,NA,TRBJ1-5,TRBV9,TGTGCCAGCAGCACCTCAGGTGCCAATCAGCCCCAGCATTTT,CASSTSGANQPQHF
NA,TRBD2,TRBJ2-5,TRBV4-3,TGCGCCAGCAGCCAAGGGACTAGCGGCCAAGAGACCCAGTACTTC,CASSQGTSGQETQYF
NA,NA,TRBJ2-4,TRBV14,TGTGCCAGCAGCCAAGGGCAGAAAAACATTCAGTACTTC,CASSQGQKNIQYF
NA,NA,TRBJ2-7,TRBV4-1,TGCGCCAGCAGCCAAACAGACCGAACCTTGAAGCAGTACTTC,CASSQTDRTLKQYF
NA,TRBD2,TRBJ2-7,TRBV5-1,TGCGCCAGCAGCTTGGCCGGACTAGCGGGAGGCGAGCAGTACTTC,CASSLAGLAGGEQYF
NA,TRBD1,TRBJ2-1,TRBV28,TGTGCCAGCAGCAAGGGACAGATCGATGAGCAGTTCTTC,CASSKGQIDEQFF
NA,TRBD2,TRBJ2-1,TRBV4-3,TGCGCCAGCAGCCAAGATCCCCCGGGAGGGCTTTTATGTGAGCAGTTCTTC,CASSQDPPGGLLCEQFF
NA,NA,TRBJ2-7,TRBV4-3,TGCGCCAGCAGCCAAGCTCCAGGTACCTACGAGCAGTACTTC,CASSQAPGTYEQYF
NA,TRBD1,TRBJ2-5,TRBV30,TGTGCCTGGGAGCCCAAAAGACAGGGCGAGGCCCAGTACTTC,CAWEPKRQGEAQYF
NA,TRBD1,TRBJ2-2,TRBV9,TGTGCCAGCAGCGTCCCCGGGACAGGGCAAACCGGGGAGCTGTTTTTT,CASSVPGTGQTGELFF